This TCR beta chain comes out of a study of blood T cell dynamics during melanoma immunotherapy. This CDR3 is built from 15 residues. CDR1 and CDR2 from the germline V gene are SGHRS and YFSETQ. With 0 bases removed from V and 0 bases from J, the gap between germline ends came to 4 bases. The time point here: pre-treatment baseline. Data came from immunoSEQ multiplex PCR; TCRdb stores just in-frame clones and leaves some out. Altogether about 11,000 clones are present, about four fifths being singletons, with the ten largest covering 14%. The specimen was blood, collected from a patient treated with checkpoint blockade. The chain joins TRBV5-1 to TRBJ2-6; D gene unclear. This TCR was sampled from a human donor with melanoma. Here the CDR3 DNA reads TGCGCCAGCAGCTTGGTGAGCTCTGGGGCCAACGTCCTGACTTTC. Its translation is CASSLVSSGANVLTF.